The 9 T cell receptor beta chains below all came from one sample that was sequenced in a study of long-term antiretroviral therapy in people with HIV. Running of the v3.0 immunoSEQ assay took place at survey level. Sequencing was performed with immunoSEQ multiplex PCR; in TCRdb, only in-frame clones are kept and a portion is missing. The sample holds fewer than 30,000 clones; 70% to 85% are singletons and the top ten take roughly 6%. The sequences come from unsorted PBMCs, collected 0.7 years before starting antiretroviral therapy. The receptors were sampled from a man in his thirties or forties with HIV.

This chain links TRBV6-5 with TRBJ1-2; TRBD1 matches at 10 bases. Germline CDR1 MNHEY, CDR2 SVGAGI. The CDR3 extends over 16 amino acids. J was trimmed by 3 bases and V by 0 bases; bases with no gene match: 4. The CDR3 DNA reads TGTGCCAGCAGTTACTCCCGGGACAGGGGTGACTATGGCTACACCTTC. This encodes CASSYSRDRGDYGYTF.

The V call is TRBV25-1, the J call TRBJ1-1; D is undetermined. The V gene's germline CDR1 is MGHDK and CDR2 SYGVNS. Trimming cost V 1 base and J 5 bases, with 8 bases left between them. CDR3 length: 13 residues. The CDR3 DNA reads TGTGCCAGCAGTGAATGGGAGAGGACTGAAGCTTTCTTT. Protein sequence: CASSEWERTEAFF.

The CDR3 DNA follows: TGTGCCAGCAGTGAATGGTCTAGCGGGAGTCCCTACGAGCAGTACTTC. It yields the protein CASSEWSSGSPYEQYF. The gene calls are TRBV6-1 and TRBJ2-7; 10 bases fit TRBD2. Germline V gene lookup returns CDR1 MNHNS and CDR2 SASEGT. The CDR3 is made up of 16 amino acids. With 2 bases clipped from V and 2 bases from J, the junction kept 6 bases outside the gene matches.

The genes are TRBV6-1 and TRBJ2-4; no firm D call. This CDR3 comprises 12 residues. Germline V lookup: CDR1 MNHNS, CDR2 SASEGT. With 1 base removed from V and 6 bases from J, the gap between germline ends came to 4 bases. CDR3 amino acids: CASSEGGNIQYF. CDR3 bases: TGTGCCAGCAGTGAAGGAGGAAACATTCAGTACTTC.

The chain couples TRBV11-2 to TRBJ1-6; 7 bases are a match to TRBD1. CDR1 SGHAT and CDR2 FQNNGV come from the germline V gene. V lost 5 bases, J lost 7 bases, and 17 bases stayed unmatched. This CDR3 contains 18 residues. The CDR3 region is CASSLSILTRDRNSPLHF. The CDR3 nucleotides are TGTGCCAGCAGCCTATCCATACTGACCCGGGACAGAAATTCACCCCTCCACTTT.

V and J are TRBV19 and TRBJ1-1; D is perhaps TRBD1 (6 bases). The CDR3 has 13 residues. In germline, CDR1 is LNHDA, CDR2 SQIVND (reference sequence). Trimming removed 1 base from V and 8 bases from J, with 11 bases in between. The CDR3 bases are TGTGCCAGTAGTATAGTGAGGCAGGGGGAAGCTTTCTTT. The encoded protein is CASSIVRQGEAFF.

V gene TRBV2 combines with J gene TRBJ2-5; tentative D call: TRBD1 (6 bases). Germline-derived CDR1 and CDR2 are SNHLY and FYNNEI. The germline V and J ends were trimmed by 7 bases and 11 bases, with 17 bases remaining between them. The CDR3 is made up of 12 amino acids. Written as DNA, the CDR3 is TGTGCCAGCAAGGTGTTAGGGGGAACACAGTACTTC. Its protein is CASKVLGGTQYF.

This sequence joins TRBV2 and TRBJ2-1; 8 bases map to TRBD2. CDR1 and CDR2 from the germline V gene are SNHLY and FYNNEI. The ends lost 2 bases at V and 7 bases at J; junction bases unmatched: 7. This CDR3 has 15 amino acids. The CDR3 is CASSENGGAGNEQFF. The CDR3 nucleotides read TGTGCCAGCAGTGAAAACGGGGGGGCCGGGAATGAGCAGTTCTTC.

The chain joins TRBV27 to TRBJ2-7; 7 nucleotides agree with TRBD1. The V and J ends lost 0 bases and 2 bases, in that order; junction bases with no gene match: 7. CDR1 is MNHEY and CDR2 is SMNVEV in the germline V gene (reference sequence). This CDR3 is 16 amino acids long. The CDR3 DNA reads TGTGCCAGCAGTTTATCAACAGGGGAAAGGGCCTACGAGCAGTACTTC. Residues: CASSLSTGERAYEQYF.